These 19 T cell receptor beta chains were sequenced from one sample in a study of blood T cells in healthy people across ages. Combining a sample-barcoded 5' primer with a J-beta primer mix, a second PCR ran for 7 to 11 cycles. From the 5' RACE reads, TCRdb called clonotypes with MiXCR, one entry per CDR3 protein. The sample yields about 650,000 distinct CDR3 sequences, less than 40% seen once. Sequenced: blood. Receptors originate from a woman over 75 in good health.

This clonotype was seen repeatedly, ten times or more. The chain has TRBV6-5 and TRBJ1-2; maybe TRBD1 (5 bases). Germline CDR1 is MNHEY and CDR2 is SVGAGI. Trimming left V 6 bases short and J 5 bases short, with 19 bases between. The CDR3 contains 15 residues. The CDR3 bases are TGTGCCAGCAGCCTCCAGGGTGGATCTCCTTATGGCTACACCTTC. This translates into CASSLQGGSPYGYTF.

This clonotype was observed many times. V usage is TRBV6-1 and J usage is TRBJ1-5; D is unclear. The V end was cut by 2 bases, the J end by 0 bases, with 20 bases between. The V gene's germline CDR1 is MNHNS and CDR2 SASEGT. CDR3 size: 19 residues. The CDR3 nucleotides read TGTGCCAGCAGTGAAATGGACCCCATACGGTATTATAGCAATCAGCCCCAGCATTTT. This codes for CASSEMDPIRYYSNQPQHF.

This chain links TRBV7-2 with TRBJ1-2; D perhaps matches TRBD1 (5 bases). Germline assignment: CDR1 SGHTA and CDR2 FQGNSA. V lost 9 bases and J lost 1, with 21 bases in between. This CDR3 spans 16 amino acids. The CDR3 sequence is CASGLAPGRINYGYTF. The CDR3 nucleotides read TGTGCCAGTGGCTTAGCCCCGGGACGGATTAACTATGGCTACACCTTC.

This clonotype was seen ten or more times. The chain employs TRBV5-1 and TRBJ2-3, with a tentative D call TRBD1 (6 bases). This CDR3 has 15 amino acids. V shed 4 bases and J shed 2 bases, with 14 bases lying between them. Germline CDR1 and CDR2: SGHRS and YFSETQ. CDR3: CASSPGHRYTDTQYF. The CDR3 DNA reads TGCGCCAGCAGCCCGGGACACCGATACACAGATACGCAGTATTTT.

This clonotype turned up a few times. The J gene is TRBJ1-1, the V gene TRBV5-6; D possibly corresponds to TRBD1 (6 bases). Trimming cost V 4 bases and J 0 bases, with 16 bases left between them. The CDR3 loop spans 16 amino acids. CDR1 is SGHDT, CDR2 YYEEEE, per germline. This CDR3 is CASSPRWDTLNTEAFF. In DNA, the CDR3 is TGTGCCAGCAGCCCGAGGTGGGACACCTTGAACACTGAAGCTTTCTTT.

This clonotype was observed at least ten times. The chain recombines TRBV28 with TRBJ2-3, with D maybe TRBD2 (5 bases). Germline CDR1 and CDR2: MDHEN and SYDVKM. The V and J ends lost 7 bases and 6 bases respectively, with 14 bases between them. The CDR3 covers 13 residues. As DNA, the CDR3 is TGTGCCAGCATGAGGAGGAACGATGATACGCAGTATTTT. This codes for CASMRRNDDTQYF.

This clonotype has more than one count but fewer than ten. V and J are TRBV20-1 and TRBJ2-7; TRBD1 matches 7 bases. This CDR3 has 15 residues. V lost 3 bases to trimming and J lost 3 bases; unmatched junction nucleotides: 11. CDR1 and CDR2 from the germline V gene are DFQATT and SNEGSKA (reference sequence). The CDR3: CSASTRPGTVYEQYF. DNA of the CDR3: TGCAGTGCTAGTACAAGGCCAGGGACAGTCTACGAGCAGTACTTC.

At least ten counts were recorded for this clonotype. This sequence joins TRBV11-2 and TRBJ1-5; 9 positions match TRBD1. V dropped 4 bases and J dropped 3; count of bases not matched to a gene: 4. The germline CDR1 and CDR2 sequences are SGHAT and FQNNGV. The CDR3 totals 15 residues. For the CDR3, the DNA is TGTGCCAGCAGCTGGGGGACAGGGTCCAATCAGCCCCAGCATTTT. It translates to CASSWGTGSNQPQHF. Combining the CDR3 with reference TRBV11-2 and TRBJ1-5 gives the whole variable domain EAGVAQSPRYKIIEKRQSVAFWCNPISGHATLYWYQQILGQGPKLLIQFQNNGVVDDSQLPKDRFSAERLKGVDSTLKIQPAKLEDSAVYLCASSWGTGSNQPQHFGDGTRLSIL.

This clonotype was picked up many times. This sequence joins TRBV15 and TRBJ2-5; weak D call: TRBD2 (6 bases). CDR3 length: 15 amino acids. The V gene lost 0 bases and the J gene lost 6 bases, with 14 bases spanning the gap. CDR1 is LNHNV, CDR2 YYDKDF, per germline (reference sequence). This CDR3 is CATSRDRRAGQTQYF. The DNA of the CDR3 is TGTGCCACCAGCAGAGATCGGCGCGCGGGGCAGACCCAGTACTTC.

This clonotype was found many times. The chain uses TRBV5-6 and TRBJ1-2; no reliable D call. V gave up 0 bases and J gave up 7 bases, with 13 bases separating them. Germline values: CDR1 SGHDT, CDR2 YYEEEE. The length of the CDR3 is 14 residues. CDR3 coding DNA: TGTGCCAGCAGCTTGGCGACACCAAGTGGTGGCTACACCTTC. This sequence encodes CASSLATPSGGYTF. Full variable domain (rest looked up from reference TRBV5-6 and TRBJ1-2): DAGVTQSPTHLIKTRGQQVTLRCSPKSGHDTVSWYQQALGQGPQFIFQYYEEEERQRGNFPDRFSGHQFPNYSSELNVNALLLGDSALYLCASSLATPSGGYTFGSGTRLTVV.

Concerning this clonotype itself: A much larger clone differs by one base, so this may be a read error. The CDR3 region is CASSPGIRHGYIF. CDR3 bases: TGTGCCAGCTCACCAGGCATCCGGCATGGCTACATCTTC. The chain couples TRBV18 to TRBJ1-2; no reliable D call. The germline V gene has CDR1 KGHSH and CDR2 LQKENI. The CDR3 has 13 residues.

This clonotype showed up many times. V usage is TRBV20-1 and J usage is TRBJ2-7, with 9 bases aligning to TRBD1. Germline CDR1 DFQATT, CDR2 SNEGSKA (reference sequence). Trimming at V came to 3 bases and at J to 4 bases, leaving 10 bases not matched to a gene. The CDR3 length is 15 residues. The CDR3 sequence is CSASKRTGAIYEQYF. The CDR3 DNA is TGCAGTGCTAGTAAGAGGACAGGGGCGATATACGAGCAGTACTTC.

The table lists this clonotype with a few counts. The CDR3 region is CSASAHNEQFF. The CDR3 nucleotides read TGCAGTGCTAGCGCCCACAATGAGCAGTTCTTC. V gene TRBV20-1 combines with J gene TRBJ2-1; D gene uncertain. The CDR3 is 11 residues long. Trimming shortened V by 3 bases and J by 5 bases, and 5 bases separated the two germline ends. Germline V gene sequence: CDR1 DFQATT, CDR2 SNEGSKA (reference sequence).

CDR3 amino acids: CSARDTTGLEYF. DNA for the CDR3: TGCAGTGCTAGAGACACGACAGGGTTGGAGTACTTC. The J gene is TRBJ2-4, the V gene TRBV20-1; 7 nucleotides agree with TRBD1. This CDR3 has 12 amino acids. CDR1 is DFQATT and CDR2 is SNEGSKA in the germline V gene (reference sequence). The trim removed 0 bases at V and 14 bases at J, leaving 7 bases unmatched.

The chain uses TRBV20-1 and TRBJ2-1; 8 nucleotides agree with TRBD1. The CDR3 loop spans 15 amino acids. V was clipped by 0 bases and J by 4 bases; unmatched bases: 5. CDR1 is DFQATT and CDR2 is SNEGSKA in the germline V gene (reference sequence). CDR3 amino acids: CSARDRGDRYNEQFF. The CDR3 DNA follows: TGCAGTGCTAGAGATCGCGGGGACAGGTACAATGAGCAGTTCTTC.

This clonotype was found once. V and J are TRBV27 and TRBJ2-1; 8 bases map to TRBD2. This CDR3 has 15 residues. Losses at the gene ends were 7 bases for V and 4 bases for J; bases not matched to a gene: 9. Germline assignment: CDR1 MNHEY and CDR2 SMNVEV (reference sequence). Written as DNA, the CDR3 is TGTGCCAGCATTGACCGGCTAGCGGGTTACAATGAGCAGTTCTTC. It translates to CASIDRLAGYNEQFF.

This clonotype occurred a few times. The chain joins TRBV6-5 to TRBJ1-2; 7 positions agree with TRBD1. There are 15 residues in the CDR3. Germline lookup yields CDR1 MNHEY and CDR2 SVGAGI. The V segment lost 5 bases and the J segment 4 bases; nucleotides outside the gene matches: 10. This CDR3 is CASSPTGLTSYGYTF. CDR3 DNA sequence: TGTGCCAGCAGTCCGACAGGGCTAACTAGCTATGGCTACACCTTC.

The chain couples TRBV6-1 to TRBJ1-5; TRBD1 aligns across 7 bases. CDR3 length: 16 amino acids. Germline V gene sequence: CDR1 MNHNS, CDR2 SASEGT. The V and J ends lost 6 bases and 1 base, in that order; junction bases with no gene match: 9. This CDR3 is CASSDLRGDSNQPQHF. The CDR3 DNA is TGTGCCAGCAGCGATCTCAGGGGGGACAGCAATCAGCCCCAGCATTTT.

The rearrangement uses TRBV20-1 and TRBJ1-3; D unresolved. Germline CDR1 and CDR2: DFQATT and SNEGSKA (reference sequence). The CDR3 is 13 residues long. The CDR3 region has the DNA TGCAGCGTCCGCGGGGAAGGTGGAAACACCATATATTTT. The encoded protein is CSVRGEGGNTIYF.